What follows is one T cell receptor (beta chain) and its context. V was clipped by 2 bases and J by 1 base; unmatched bases: 3. The CDR3 has 16 residues. Germline-derived CDR1 and CDR2 are MNHNS and SASEGT. The method was immunoSEQ multiplex PCR; TCRdb's version includes in-frame clones alone and lacks a portion of them. This table holds approximately 150,000 clones, about 92% found once. This sample was taken from a study of blood T cell repertoires in COVID-19. The sample was peripheral blood. The origin of this receptor is a human donor in a cohort sampled during active COVID-19. V is TRBV6-1 and J is TRBJ2-3, with 10 bases aligning to TRBD2. The CDR3 DNA reads TGTGCCAGCAGTGAATCTAGCGGGGGACGCACAGATACGCAGTATTTT. It is translated as CASSESSGGRTDTQYF.